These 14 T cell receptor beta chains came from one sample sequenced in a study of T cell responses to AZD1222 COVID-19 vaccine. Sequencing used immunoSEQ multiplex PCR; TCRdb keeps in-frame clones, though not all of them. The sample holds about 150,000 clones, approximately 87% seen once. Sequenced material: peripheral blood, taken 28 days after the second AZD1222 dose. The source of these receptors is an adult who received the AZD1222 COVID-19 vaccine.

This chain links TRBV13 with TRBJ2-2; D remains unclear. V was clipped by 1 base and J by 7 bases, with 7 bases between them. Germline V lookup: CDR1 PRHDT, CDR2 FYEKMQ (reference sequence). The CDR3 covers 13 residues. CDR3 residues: CASSLVSFGELFF. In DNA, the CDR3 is TGTGCCAGCAGCTTAGTTTCCTTCGGGGAGCTGTTTTTT.

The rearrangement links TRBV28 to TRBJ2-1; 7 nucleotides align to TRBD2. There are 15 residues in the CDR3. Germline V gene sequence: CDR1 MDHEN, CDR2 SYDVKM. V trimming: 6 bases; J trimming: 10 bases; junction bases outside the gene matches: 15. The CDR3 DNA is TGTGCCAGCAGCCCAAGACTAGCCAATGGCTACGAGCAGTTCTTC. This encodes CASSPRLANGYEQFF.

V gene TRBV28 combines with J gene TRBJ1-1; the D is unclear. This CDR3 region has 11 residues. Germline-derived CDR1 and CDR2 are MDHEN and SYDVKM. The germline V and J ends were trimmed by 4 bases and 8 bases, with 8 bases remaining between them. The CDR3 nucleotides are TGTGCCAGCAGTTCCGGGCTCGAAGCTTTCTTT. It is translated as CASSSGLEAFF. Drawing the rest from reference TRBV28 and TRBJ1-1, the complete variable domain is DVKVTQSSRYLVKRTGEKVFLECVQDMDHENMFWYRQDPGLGLRLIYFSYDVKMKEKGDIPEGYSVSREKKERFSLILESASTNQTSMYLCASSSGLEAFFGQGTRLTVV.

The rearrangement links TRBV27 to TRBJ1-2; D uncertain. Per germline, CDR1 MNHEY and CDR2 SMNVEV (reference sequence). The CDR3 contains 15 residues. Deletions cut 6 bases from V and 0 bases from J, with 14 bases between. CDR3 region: CASRRTALSNYGYTF. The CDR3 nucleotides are TGTGCCAGCAGGCGGACGGCACTTTCTAACTATGGCTACACCTTC.

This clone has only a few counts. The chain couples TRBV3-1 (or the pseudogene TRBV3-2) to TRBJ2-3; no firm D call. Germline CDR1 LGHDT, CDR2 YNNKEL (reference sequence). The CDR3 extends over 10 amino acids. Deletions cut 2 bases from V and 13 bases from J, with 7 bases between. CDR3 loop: CASSQQRKYF. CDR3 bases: TGTGCCAGCAGCCAACAGAGGAAGTATTTT.

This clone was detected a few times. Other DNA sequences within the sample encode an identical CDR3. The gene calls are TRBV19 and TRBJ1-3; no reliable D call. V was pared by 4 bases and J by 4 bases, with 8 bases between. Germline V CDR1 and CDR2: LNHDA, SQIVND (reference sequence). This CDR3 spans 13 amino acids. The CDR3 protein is CASSRGAGNTIYF. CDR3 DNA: TGTGCCAGTAGTAGGGGAGCCGGAAACACCATATATTTT.

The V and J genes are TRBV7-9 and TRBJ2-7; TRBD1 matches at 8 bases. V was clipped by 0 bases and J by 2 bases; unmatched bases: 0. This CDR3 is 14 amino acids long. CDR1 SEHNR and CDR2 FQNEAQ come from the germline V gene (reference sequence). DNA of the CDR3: TGTGCCAGCAGCTTAGCGGGACAGGCCTACGAGCAGTACTTC. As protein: CASSLAGQAYEQYF.

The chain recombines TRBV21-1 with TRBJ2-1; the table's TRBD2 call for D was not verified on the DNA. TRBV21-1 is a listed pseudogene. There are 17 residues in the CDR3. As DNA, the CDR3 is TGTGCCATCGTCGGGACTAGCGGGAGGCCTGGATACAATGAGCAGTTCTTC. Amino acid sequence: CAIVGTSGRPGYNEQFF.

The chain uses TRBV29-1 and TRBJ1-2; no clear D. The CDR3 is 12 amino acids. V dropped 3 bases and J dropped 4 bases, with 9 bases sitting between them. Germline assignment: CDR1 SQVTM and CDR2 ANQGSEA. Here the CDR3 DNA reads TGCAGCGTTGATCCCCGGACCTATGGCTACACCTTC. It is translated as CSVDPRTYGYTF.

The CDR3 sequence: CASSGEGTLIDEQYF. CDR3 in DNA: TGCGCCAGCAGTGGGGAAGGGACGCTTATCGACGAGCAGTACTTC. The chain has TRBV10-2 and TRBJ2-7; the D call may be TRBD1 or TRBD2 (5 bases each). The CDR3 sequence is 15 residues long. The germline V gene encodes CDR1 WSHSY and CDR2 SAAADI. Between the trimmed V and J ends, which lost 4 bases and 5 bases, there was a span of 18 bases.

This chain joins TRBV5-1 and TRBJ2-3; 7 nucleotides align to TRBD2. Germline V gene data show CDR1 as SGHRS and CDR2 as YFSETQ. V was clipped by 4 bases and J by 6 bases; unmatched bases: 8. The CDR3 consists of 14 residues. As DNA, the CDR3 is TGCGCCAGCAGCGATCCGGACGGGAGGGATACGCAGTATTTT. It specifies CASSDPDGRDTQYF.

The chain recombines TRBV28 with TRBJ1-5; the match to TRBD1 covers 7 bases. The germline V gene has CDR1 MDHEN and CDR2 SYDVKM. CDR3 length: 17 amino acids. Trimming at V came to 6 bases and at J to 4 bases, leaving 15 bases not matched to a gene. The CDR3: CASRGLQGTSGNQPQHF. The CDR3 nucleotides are TGTGCCAGCAGGGGATTACAGGGGACTTCGGGAAATCAGCCCCAGCATTTT.

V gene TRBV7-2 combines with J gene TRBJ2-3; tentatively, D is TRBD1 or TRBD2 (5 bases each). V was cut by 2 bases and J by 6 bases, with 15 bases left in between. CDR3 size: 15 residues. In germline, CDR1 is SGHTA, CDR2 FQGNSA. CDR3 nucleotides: TGTGCCAGCAGCTTAAGGGACCCACGAGGGGATACGCAGTATTTT. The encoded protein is CASSLRDPRGDTQYF.

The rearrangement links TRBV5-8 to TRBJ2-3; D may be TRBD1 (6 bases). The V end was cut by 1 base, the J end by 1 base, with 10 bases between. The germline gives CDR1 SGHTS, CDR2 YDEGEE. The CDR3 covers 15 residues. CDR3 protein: CASSLTGFRTDTQYF. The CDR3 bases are TGTGCCAGCAGCTTGACAGGGTTTCGCACAGATACGCAGTATTTT.